The subject of this entry is one TCR beta chain. Its matching antigen is unknown. Each PCR had synthetic TCR analog templates added to it as a spike-in. The data were produced by immunoSEQ multiplex PCR, yet TCRdb's version contains in-frame clones alone and is incomplete. The table records 45,000 or so clones, roughly four fifths of them present only once. Metastatic or locally advanced urothelial carcinoma was present in the patients. This sample was taken from a study of PD-L1 blockade in urothelial cancer. The overall study: Blood was evaluated 3 weeks (second dose) and 6 weeks after therapy began. Findings and limits, study-wide: TCR clonality was measured in pretreatment peripheral blood. Clonality below the median predicted better survival.

The receptor's source is a man in his sixties or seventies with urothelial cancer. The sample in question was PBMCs, obtained around atezolizumab (anti-PD-L1) treatment.

This chain's CDR3 is CASKADSQNTEAFF. The CDR3, as DNA: TGTGCCAGCAAGGCGGACAGCCAGAACACTGAAGCTTTCTTT. The chain is built from TRBV2 and TRBJ1-1; tentative D call: TRBD1 (6 bases). V was trimmed by 7 bases and J by 1 base, leaving 13 bases between them. In germline, CDR1 is SNHLY, CDR2 FYNNEI. The CDR3 contains 14 residues.